Following are 20 T cell receptor beta chains from one sample sequenced in a study of spatial heterogeneity in lung cancer. Time point in this sample: blood at routine non-recurrence follow-up after resection. MiXCR, run by TCRdb on the 5' RACE reads, gives a single entry per CDR3 protein. The sample shows roughly 45,000 distinct CDR3 sequences, 20% to 25% of them seen only once. The sequencing used PBMCs, collected at follow-up. These receptors all come from a female donor with early-stage non-small cell lung cancer.

This clonotype has at least ten counts. The CDR3 DNA reads as TGCAGTGCTAGAGATACCTTTGACAGTGTCTACGAGCAGTACTTC. Protein sequence: CSARDTFDSVYEQYF. The chain has TRBV20-1 and TRBJ2-7; D might be TRBD1 (5 bases). Trimming removed 0 bases from V and 3 bases from J, with 15 bases in between. CDR3 size: 15 residues. Germline CDR1 DFQATT, CDR2 SNEGSKA (reference sequence).

This clonotype was counted a single time. The chain joins TRBV7-6 to TRBJ1-1; TRBD1 is a possible D gene (6 bases). Trimming took 5 bases from V and 5 from J, leaving 9 bases between them. There are 12 residues in the CDR3. In germline, CDR1 is SGHVS, CDR2 FNYEAQ. The CDR3 coding sequence is TGTGCCAGCAGCACACAGGGAACTGAAGCTTTCTTT. Amino acid sequence: CASSTQGTEAFF.

Ten or more counts support this clonotype. The rearrangement links TRBV7-2 to TRBJ1-6, with D unclear. Germline CDR1 reads SGHTA; CDR2 reads FQGNSA. The CDR3 covers 15 residues. The V and J ends lost 5 bases and 10 bases respectively, with 18 bases between them. DNA for the CDR3: TGTGCCAGCAGCCCCATTTTGCTGAATGCGTCACCCCTCCACTTT. Translation gives CASSPILLNASPLHF.

This clonotype was seen at least ten times. The chain joins TRBV12-3 or TRBV12-4 to TRBJ2-2, with unresolved D. The CDR3 loop spans 14 amino acids. Between the trimmed V and J ends, which lost 7 bases and 1 base, there was a span of 10 bases. Here the CDR3 DNA reads TGTGCCAGCAAGGGCAACTTGAACACCGGGGAGCTGTTTTTT. Protein product: CASKGNLNTGELFF.

The sample holds many counts of this clonotype. This rearrangement joins TRBV7-2 to TRBJ1-2, with D possibly TRBD1 on 5 matching bases. Germline V gives CDR1 SGHTA, CDR2 FQGNSA. V was cut by 7 bases and J by 2 bases, with 20 bases left in between. CDR3 length: 16 amino acids. The CDR3 here is CASKRDRGLGNYGYTF. The DNA of the CDR3 is TGTGCCAGCAAAAGGGACCGCGGCCTCGGCAACTATGGCTACACCTTC.

The V gene is TRBV6-5, the J gene TRBJ2-2; the D call may be TRBD1 or TRBD2 (6 bases each). The CDR3 has 17 residues. Germline V gene lookup returns CDR1 MNHEY and CDR2 SVGAGI. V was trimmed by 8 bases and J by 3 bases, leaving 22 bases between them. The CDR3 nucleotides read TGTGCCAGCGCCTCCCCGGGGGCAAAGGGGCACACCGGGGAGCTGTTTTTT. As protein: CASASPGAKGHTGELFF.

This clonotype was seen a handful of times. This rearrangement joins TRBV5-1 to TRBJ2-1; 10 nucleotides align to TRBD2. The J segment lost 9 bases and the V segment lost 0 bases, leaving 9 bases of the junction unmatched. CDR3 size: 16 residues. CDR1 is SGHRS and CDR2 is YFSETQ in the germline V gene. The CDR3 region has the DNA TGCGCCAGCAGCTTGGCCGGTAGCGGGAGGATTTCTGAGCAGTTCTTC. Encoded protein: CASSLAGSGRISEQFF.

This clonotype was recorded a few times. V is TRBV7-2 and J is TRBJ1-4; D unclear. The CDR3 has 13 residues. Trimming took 0 bases from V and 13 from J, leaving 12 bases between them. The germline gives CDR1 SGHTA, CDR2 FQGNSA. The CDR3 DNA sequence: TGTGCCAGCAGCTTAGCCGAGTTACGAGGACTGTTTTTT. Translation gives CASSLAELRGLFF.

This clonotype has a handful of counts. J is TRBJ2-7 and V is TRBV11-2; TRBD1 aligns across 7 bases. Trimming at V came to 4 bases and at J to 3 bases, leaving 3 bases not matched to a gene. The length of the CDR3 is 13 residues. The germline CDR1 and CDR2 sequences are SGHAT and FQNNGV. The CDR3 region has the DNA TGTGCCAGCAGCTCGCGACAGGGCTACGAGCAGTACGTC. It yields the protein CASSSRQGYEQYV.

The chain combines TRBV10-3 with TRBJ2-7; 14 bases match TRBD2. The trim removed 7 bases at V and 0 bases at J, leaving 26 bases unmatched. CDR1 ENHRY and CDR2 SYGVKD come from the germline V gene. The CDR3 is made up of 23 amino acids. The CDR3: CAINPRQGAPGTSGGKSSYEQYV. The CDR3 nucleotides read TGTGCCATCAATCCTAGACAGGGGGCGCCCGGGACTAGCGGGGGCAAAAGCTCCTACGAGCAGTACGTC.

This clonotype was seen only a few times. This sequence joins TRBV18 and TRBJ2-5, with D possibly being TRBD1 or TRBD2 (5 bases each). This CDR3 region has 17 residues. Germline V gives CDR1 KGHSH, CDR2 LQKENI. V lost 1 base and J 0 bases, leaving 15 bases between the germline ends. The DNA of the CDR3 is TGTGCCAGCTCACCACTTGGACCCTCGGGACACCAAGAGACCCAGTACTTC. Protein product: CASSPLGPSGHQETQYF.

The V gene is TRBV6-5, the J gene TRBJ1-2, with 8 bases aligning to TRBD1. The CDR3 runs 14 residues. CDR1 MNHEY and CDR2 SVGAGI come from the germline V gene. With 2 bases clipped from V and 6 bases from J, the junction kept 5 bases outside the gene matches. The CDR3, as DNA: TGTGCCAGCAGTTACGGGGGACAGGATAATGGCTACACCTTC. Translating gives CASSYGGQDNGYTF.

J is TRBJ2-5 and V is TRBV5-1; no firm D call. The germline gives CDR1 SGHRS, CDR2 YFSETQ. The V end lost 0 bases, the J end lost 2 bases, and 11 bases lay between the germline ends. This CDR3 is 15 amino acids long. CDR3 sequence reads: CASSLDTLGQETQYF. In DNA, the CDR3 is TGCGCCAGCAGCTTGGATACTTTGGGACAAGAGACCCAGTACTTC.

This clonotype was seen repeatedly, ten times or more. The chain is built from TRBV3-1 and TRBJ2-3; 11 nucleotides align to TRBD2. Germline V lookup: CDR1 LGHDT, CDR2 YNNKEL (reference sequence). The CDR3 is 17 residues long. Trimming removed 0 bases from V and 14 bases from J; junction bases left unmatched: 16. The CDR3 region has the DNA TGTGCCAGCAGCCAAGAAGGTCTAGCGGGAGGTTCGGATAGGGTGTATTTT. Residues: CASSQEGLAGGSDRVYF.

This clonotype has just a few counts. V usage is TRBV10-2 and J usage is TRBJ2-1; D gene uncertain. This CDR3 is 13 amino acids long. V lost 4 bases and J 2 bases, leaving 6 bases between the germline ends. Germline V gene lookup returns CDR1 WSHSY and CDR2 SAAADI. The CDR3 spells CASSVVTYNEQFF. The CDR3 nucleotides read TGCGCCAGCAGTGTTGTTACCTACAATGAGCAGTTCTTC.

In its sample, this clonotype was seen many times. The chain couples TRBV12-3 or TRBV12-4 to TRBJ2-2; D not certain. The V gene lost 6 bases and the J gene lost 6 bases, with 8 bases spanning the gap. This CDR3 spans 12 amino acids. CDR3 nucleotide sequence: TGTGCCAGCAGCCCCTCCCCCGGGGAGCTGTTTTTT. This encodes CASSPSPGELFF.

This clonotype was observed at least ten times. The chain carries TRBV7-9 and TRBJ2-7; D unresolved. Trimming took off 3 bases at V and 2 bases at J, with 5 bases between the two ends. Per the germline V gene, CDR1 is SEHNR and CDR2 is FQNEAQ (reference sequence). The CDR3 consists of 12 residues. CDR3 DNA sequence: TGTGCCAGCAGCTTCCAGACCTACGAGCAGTACTTC. It translates to CASSFQTYEQYF.

The chain joins TRBV9 to TRBJ2-2; D might be TRBD1 or TRBD2, each matching 5 bases. CDR1 is SGDLS and CDR2 is YYNGEE in the germline V gene. The V end lost 1 base, the J end lost 3 bases, and 10 bases lay between the germline ends. The CDR3 is 15 residues long. CDR3 amino acids: CASSVFGGHTGELFF. In DNA, the CDR3 is TGTGCCAGCAGCGTATTTGGGGGACACACCGGGGAGCTGTTTTTT.

This clonotype was observed many times. This sequence joins TRBV7-9 and TRBJ1-4; D gene uncertain. Looked up from germline, CDR1 is SEHNR and CDR2 is FQNEAQ (reference sequence). Trimming left V 5 bases short and J 8 bases short, with 15 bases between. The CDR3 has 14 amino acids. The CDR3 region has the DNA TGTGCCAGCAGCGCGGCCTCCCTGGGGGAAAAACTGTTTTTT. This sequence encodes CASSAASLGEKLFF.

This clonotype was seen a few times. The chain is built from TRBV12-3 or TRBV12-4 and TRBJ1-1; no reliable D call. The length of the CDR3 is 11 residues. Trimming took off 9 bases at V and 4 bases at J, with 9 bases between the two ends. The CDR3 region is CASCGVTEAFF. The CDR3 bases are TGTGCCAGTTGTGGGGTCACTGAAGCTTTCTTT.